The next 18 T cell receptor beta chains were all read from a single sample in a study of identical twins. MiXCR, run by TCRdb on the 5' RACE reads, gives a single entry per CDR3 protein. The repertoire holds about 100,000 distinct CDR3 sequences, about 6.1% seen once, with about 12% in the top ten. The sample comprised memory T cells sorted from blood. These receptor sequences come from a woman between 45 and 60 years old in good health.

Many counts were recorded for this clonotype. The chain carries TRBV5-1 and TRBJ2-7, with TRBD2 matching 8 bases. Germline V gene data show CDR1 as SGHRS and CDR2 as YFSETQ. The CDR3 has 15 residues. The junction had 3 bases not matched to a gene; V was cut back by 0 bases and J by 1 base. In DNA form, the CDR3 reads TGCGCCAGCAGCTTGGAGGGACTAGTATCCTACGAGCAGTACTTC. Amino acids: CASSLEGLVSYEQYF.

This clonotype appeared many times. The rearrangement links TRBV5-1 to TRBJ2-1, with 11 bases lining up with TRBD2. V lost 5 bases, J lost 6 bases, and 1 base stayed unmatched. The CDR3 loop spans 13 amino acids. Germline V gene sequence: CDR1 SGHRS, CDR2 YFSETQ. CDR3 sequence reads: CASRLAGANEQFF. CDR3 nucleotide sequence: TGCGCCAGCAGACTAGCGGGGGCCAATGAGCAGTTCTTC.

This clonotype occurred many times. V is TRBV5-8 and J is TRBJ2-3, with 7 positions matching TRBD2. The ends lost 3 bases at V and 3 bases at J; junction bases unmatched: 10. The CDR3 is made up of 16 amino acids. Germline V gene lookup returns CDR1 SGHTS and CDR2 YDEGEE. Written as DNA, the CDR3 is TGTGCCAGCAGCTCGGGGGAACTAGCGTCAACAGATACGCAGTATTTT. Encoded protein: CASSSGELASTDTQYF.

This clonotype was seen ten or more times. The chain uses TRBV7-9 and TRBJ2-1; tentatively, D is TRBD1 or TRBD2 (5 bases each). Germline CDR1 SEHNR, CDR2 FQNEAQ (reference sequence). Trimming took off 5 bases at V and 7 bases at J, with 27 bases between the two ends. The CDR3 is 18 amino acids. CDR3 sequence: CASSPPFESGPRPNEQFF. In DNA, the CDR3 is TGTGCCAGCAGCCCTCCGTTCGAATCGGGGCCAAGGCCGAATGAGCAGTTCTTC.

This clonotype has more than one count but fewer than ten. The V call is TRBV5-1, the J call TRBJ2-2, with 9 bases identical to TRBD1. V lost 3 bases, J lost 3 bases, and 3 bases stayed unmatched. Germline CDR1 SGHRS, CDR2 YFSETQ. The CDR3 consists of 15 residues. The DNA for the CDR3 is TGCGCCAGCAGCTACGGGGACAGGGACACCGGGGAGCTGTTTTTT. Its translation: CASSYGDRDTGELFF.

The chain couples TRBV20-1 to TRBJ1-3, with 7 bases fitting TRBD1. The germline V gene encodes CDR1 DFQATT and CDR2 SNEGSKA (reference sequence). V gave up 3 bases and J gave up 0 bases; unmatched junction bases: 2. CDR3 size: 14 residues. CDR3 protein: CSARGQTSGNTIYF. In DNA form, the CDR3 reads TGCAGTGCTAGGGGACAGACCTCTGGAAACACCATATATTTT.

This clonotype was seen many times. As DNA, the CDR3 is TGCAGTGCTCTGGGACAGTTTCGAGAGACCCAGTACTTC. Its protein product is CSALGQFRETQYF. The chain carries TRBV20-1 and TRBJ2-5; 7 bases line up with TRBD1. V trimming: 5 bases; J trimming: 4 bases; junction bases outside the gene matches: 7. The germline CDR1 and CDR2 sequences are DFQATT and SNEGSKA (reference sequence). The CDR3 contains 13 residues.

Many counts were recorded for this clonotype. The CDR3 protein is CASTGQGGYNEQFF. DNA for the CDR3: TGTGCCAGCACGGGACAGGGAGGCTACAATGAGCAGTTCTTC. The V and J genes are TRBV2 and TRBJ2-1; 9 nucleotides agree with TRBD1. There are 14 residues in the CDR3. Germline CDR1 and CDR2: SNHLY and FYNNEI. After removal of 7 bases from V and 3 bases from J, the junction contained 4 bases not matched to a gene.

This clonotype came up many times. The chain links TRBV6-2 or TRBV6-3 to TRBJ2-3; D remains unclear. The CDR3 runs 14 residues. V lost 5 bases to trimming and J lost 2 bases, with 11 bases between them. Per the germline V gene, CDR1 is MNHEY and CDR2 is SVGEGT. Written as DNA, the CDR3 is TGTGCCAGCAGTCCCCGGATAGACACAGATACGCAGTATTTT. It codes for CASSPRIDTDTQYF.

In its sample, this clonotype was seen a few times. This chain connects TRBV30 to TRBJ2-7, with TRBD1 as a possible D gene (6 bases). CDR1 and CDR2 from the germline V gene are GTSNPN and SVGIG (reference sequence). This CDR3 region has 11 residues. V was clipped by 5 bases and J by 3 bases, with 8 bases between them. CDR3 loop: CAWQGIYEQYF. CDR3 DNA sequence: TGTGCCTGGCAGGGGATCTACGAGCAGTACTTC.

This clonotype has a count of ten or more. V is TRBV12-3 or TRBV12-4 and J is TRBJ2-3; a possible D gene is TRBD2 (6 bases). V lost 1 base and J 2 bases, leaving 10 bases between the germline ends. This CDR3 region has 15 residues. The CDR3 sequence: CASSLDGGITDTQYF. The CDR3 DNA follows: TGTGCCAGCAGTTTAGACGGGGGAATCACAGATACGCAGTATTTT.

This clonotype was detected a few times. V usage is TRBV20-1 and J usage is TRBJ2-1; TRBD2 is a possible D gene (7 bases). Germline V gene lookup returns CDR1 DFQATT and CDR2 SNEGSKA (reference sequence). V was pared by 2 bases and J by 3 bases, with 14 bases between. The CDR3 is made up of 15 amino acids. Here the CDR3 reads CSARWSGGFYNEQFF. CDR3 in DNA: TGCAGTGCTAGATGGTCGGGGGGCTTCTACAATGAGCAGTTCTTC.

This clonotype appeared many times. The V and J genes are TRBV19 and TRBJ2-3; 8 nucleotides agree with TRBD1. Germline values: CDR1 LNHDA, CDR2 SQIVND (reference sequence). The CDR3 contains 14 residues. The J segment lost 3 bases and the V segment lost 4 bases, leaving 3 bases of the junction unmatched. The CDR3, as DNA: TGTGCCAGTAGTACTACAGGGGGTACAGATACGCAGTATTTT. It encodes CASSTTGGTDTQYF.

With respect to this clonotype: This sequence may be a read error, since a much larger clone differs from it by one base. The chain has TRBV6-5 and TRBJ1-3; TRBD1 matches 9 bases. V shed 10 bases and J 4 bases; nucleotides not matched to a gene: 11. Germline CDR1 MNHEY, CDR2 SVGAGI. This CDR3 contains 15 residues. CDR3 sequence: CATRSGQGLGNTIYF. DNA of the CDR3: TGTGCCACCAGATCGGGACAGGGCCTCGGAAACACCATATATTTT.

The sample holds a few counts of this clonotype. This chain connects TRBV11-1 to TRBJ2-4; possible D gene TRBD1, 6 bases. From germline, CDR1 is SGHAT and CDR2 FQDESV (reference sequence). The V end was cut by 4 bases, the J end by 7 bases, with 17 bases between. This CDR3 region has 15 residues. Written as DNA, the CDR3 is TGTGCCAGCAGCTCGTACAGGGAAGGCACGAACATTCAGTACTTC. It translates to CASSSYREGTNIQYF.

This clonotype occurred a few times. CDR3 sequence (DNA): TGTGCCACCAGCAGAGGGGACAGCACAGATACGCAGTATTTT. Translated: CATSRGDSTDTQYF. V and J are TRBV15 and TRBJ2-3; perhaps D is TRBD1 or TRBD2 (5 bases each). Germline-derived CDR1 and CDR2 are LNHNV and YYDKDF (reference sequence). This CDR3 has 14 residues. The ends were cut back, 1 base at V and 0 bases at J, with 5 bases in the middle.

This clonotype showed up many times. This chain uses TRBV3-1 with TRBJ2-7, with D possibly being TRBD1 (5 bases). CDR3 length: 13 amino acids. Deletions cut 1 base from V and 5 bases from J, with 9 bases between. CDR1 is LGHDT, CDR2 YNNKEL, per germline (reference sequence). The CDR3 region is CASSQGTRNEQYV. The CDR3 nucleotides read TGTGCCAGCAGCCAAGGGACAAGAAACGAGCAGTACGTC.

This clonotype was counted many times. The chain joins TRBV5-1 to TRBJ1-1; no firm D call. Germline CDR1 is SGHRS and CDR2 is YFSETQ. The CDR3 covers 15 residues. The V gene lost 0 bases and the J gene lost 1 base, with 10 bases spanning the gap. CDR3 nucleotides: TGCGCCAGCAGCTTGGCCGGGGTGGGGAACACTGAAGCTTTCTTT. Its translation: CASSLAGVGNTEAFF.